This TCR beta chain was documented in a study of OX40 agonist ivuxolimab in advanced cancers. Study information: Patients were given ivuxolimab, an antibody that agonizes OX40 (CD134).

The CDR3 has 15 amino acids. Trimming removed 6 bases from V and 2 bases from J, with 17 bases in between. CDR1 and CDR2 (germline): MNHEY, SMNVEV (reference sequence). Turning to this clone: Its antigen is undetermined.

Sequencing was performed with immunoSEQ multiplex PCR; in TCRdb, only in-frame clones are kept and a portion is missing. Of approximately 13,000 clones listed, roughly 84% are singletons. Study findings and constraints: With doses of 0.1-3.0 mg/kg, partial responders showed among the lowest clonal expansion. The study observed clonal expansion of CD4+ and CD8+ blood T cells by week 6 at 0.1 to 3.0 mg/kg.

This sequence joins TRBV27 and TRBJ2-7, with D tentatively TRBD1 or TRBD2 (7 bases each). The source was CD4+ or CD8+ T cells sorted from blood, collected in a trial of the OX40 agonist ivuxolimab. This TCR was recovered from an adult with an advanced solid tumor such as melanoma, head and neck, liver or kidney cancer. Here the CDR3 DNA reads TGTGCCAGCAGCCCCGAGCGGGACAGCCCCTACGAGCAGTACTTC. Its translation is CASSPERDSPYEQYF.